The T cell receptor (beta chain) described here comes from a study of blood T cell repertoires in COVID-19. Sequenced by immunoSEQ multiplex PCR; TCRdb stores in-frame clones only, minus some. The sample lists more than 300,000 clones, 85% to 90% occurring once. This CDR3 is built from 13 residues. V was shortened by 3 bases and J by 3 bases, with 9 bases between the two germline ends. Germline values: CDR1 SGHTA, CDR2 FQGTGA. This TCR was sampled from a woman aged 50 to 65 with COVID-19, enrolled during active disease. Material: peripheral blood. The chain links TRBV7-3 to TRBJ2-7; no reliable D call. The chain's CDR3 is CASSLSPGYEQYF. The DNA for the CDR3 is TGTGCCAGCAGCTTGAGTCCGGGCTACGAGCAGTACTTC.